The present T cell receptor beta chain was sequenced within a study of cytomegalovirus exposure and HLA in healthy donors. Researchers ran the PCR with 60 Vbeta and 13 Jbeta primers. Method: immunoSEQ multiplex PCR; TCRdb's copy keeps in-frame clones and lacks some. The sample lists 100,000 or so clones, about 12% occurring once. The V gene's germline CDR1 is ENHRY and CDR2 SYGVKD. Unmatched junction bases numbered 2, after V lost 6 bases and J lost 3 bases. This CDR3 is built from 13 residues. The source of this sequence is a man aged 40-49 years in good health and CMV-seropositive. This rearrangement joins TRBV10-3 to TRBJ2-5; TRBD1 agrees at 9 bases. What was sequenced was PBMCs. The CDR3 loop reads CAIRGTGKETQYF. The CDR3 bases are TGTGCCATCAGGGGGACAGGGAAAGAGACCCAGTACTTC.